The 4 T cell receptor beta chains below all came from one sample that was sequenced in a study of blood T cell repertoires in COVID-19. The data were produced by immunoSEQ multiplex PCR, yet TCRdb's version contains in-frame clones alone and is incomplete. The data show about 310,000 clones, roughly 86% seen once. The material sequenced was PBMCs or T cells enriched from blood (not recorded which). These receptors were obtained from a woman aged 30 to 39 who had recovered from COVID-19.

The chain is built from TRBV27 and TRBJ1-1; 9 bases match TRBD1. Germline assignment: CDR1 MNHEY and CDR2 SMNVEV (reference sequence). J lost 8 bases, V lost 6 bases, and 10 bases had no gene match. This CDR3 comprises 14 residues. CDR3 sequence (DNA): TGTGCCAGCAGAATATGGACAGGGGAAATAGAAGCTTTCTTT. Protein product: CASRIWTGEIEAFF.

The chain has TRBV11-3 and TRBJ2-1; D possibly corresponds to TRBD1 (6 bases). The germline V and J ends were trimmed by 0 bases and 6 bases, with 9 bases remaining between them. Germline V CDR1 and CDR2: SGHNT, YENEEA. The CDR3 is 14 residues long. The CDR3 protein is CASSLDRGANEQFF. The CDR3 nucleotides are TGTGCCAGCAGCTTAGACAGGGGAGCCAATGAGCAGTTCTTC.

The chain uses TRBV4-2 and TRBJ2-2; 12 positions match TRBD2. V lost 4 bases to trimming and J lost 7 bases; unmatched junction nucleotides: 10. The CDR3 length is 17 residues. Germline V gene data show CDR1 as LGHNA and CDR2 as YNFKEQ. The CDR3 region is CASSPKQTSGSHGELFF. The CDR3 DNA is TGTGCCAGCAGCCCCAAGCAGACTAGCGGGAGTCACGGGGAGCTGTTTTTT.

The chain has TRBV19 and TRBJ2-1; D gene unclear. The CDR3 loop spans 15 amino acids. CDR1 is LNHDA and CDR2 is SQIVND in the germline V gene (reference sequence). Trimming took 5 bases from V and 2 from J, leaving 13 bases between them. The CDR3 DNA is TGTGCCAGTAGTGACCGAGGTGTCACCTACAATGAGCAGTTCTTC. Protein product: CASSDRGVTYNEQFF.